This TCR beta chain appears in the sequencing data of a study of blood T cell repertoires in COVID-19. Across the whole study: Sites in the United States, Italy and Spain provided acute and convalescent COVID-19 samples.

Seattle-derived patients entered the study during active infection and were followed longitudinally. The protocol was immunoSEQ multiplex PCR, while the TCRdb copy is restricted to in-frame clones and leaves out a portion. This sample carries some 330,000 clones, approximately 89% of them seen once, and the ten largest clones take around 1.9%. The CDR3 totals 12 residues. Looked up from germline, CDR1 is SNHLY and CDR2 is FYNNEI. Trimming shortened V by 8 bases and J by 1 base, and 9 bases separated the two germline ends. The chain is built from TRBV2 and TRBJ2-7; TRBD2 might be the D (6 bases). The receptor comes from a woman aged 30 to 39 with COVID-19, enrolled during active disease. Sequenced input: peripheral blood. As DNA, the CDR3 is TGTGCCAGCGGGGGGAGGTCCTACGAGCAGTACTTC. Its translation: CASGGRSYEQYF. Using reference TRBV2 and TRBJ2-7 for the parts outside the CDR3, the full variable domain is EPEVTQTPSHQVTQMGQEVILRCVPISNHLYFYWYRQILGQKVEFLVSFYNNEISEKSEIFDDQFSVERPDGSNFTLKIRSTKLEDSAMYFCASGGRSYEQYFGPGTRLTVT.